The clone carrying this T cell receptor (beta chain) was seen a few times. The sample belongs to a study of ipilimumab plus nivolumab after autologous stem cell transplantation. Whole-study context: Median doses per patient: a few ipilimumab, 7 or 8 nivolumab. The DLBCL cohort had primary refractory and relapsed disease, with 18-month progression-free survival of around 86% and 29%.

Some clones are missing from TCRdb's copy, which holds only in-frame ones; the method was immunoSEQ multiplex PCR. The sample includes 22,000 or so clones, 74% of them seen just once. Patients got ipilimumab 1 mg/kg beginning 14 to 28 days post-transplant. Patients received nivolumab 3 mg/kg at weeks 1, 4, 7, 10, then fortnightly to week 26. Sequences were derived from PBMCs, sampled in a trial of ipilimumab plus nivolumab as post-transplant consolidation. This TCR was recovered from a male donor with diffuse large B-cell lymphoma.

CDR3 bases: TGTGCCAGCGCCGGGGATAAGATCTATGGCTACACCTTC. It translates to CASAGDKIYGYTF. The V call is TRBV2, the J call TRBJ1-2; D is unresolved. Germline CDR1 reads SNHLY; CDR2 reads FYNNEI. CDR3 length: 13 amino acids. The ends were cut back, 8 bases at V and 4 bases at J, with 14 bases in the middle.